This T cell receptor (beta chain) derives from a study of control samples from healthy donors and cancer patients. Trimming removed 4 bases from V and 8 bases from J, with 18 bases in between. This CDR3 comprises 15 residues. Germline CDR1 reads SGHDT; CDR2 reads YYEEEE. Produced via immunoSEQ multiplex PCR; TCRdb's table is partial and in-frame only. The sample lists tens of thousands of clones, roughly 90% occurring once. Material for sequencing was blood. This TCR derives from a woman in her 70s in good health. The chain links TRBV5-6 to TRBJ1-4; D possibly corresponds to TRBD1 (5 bases). Here the CDR3 DNA reads TGTGCCAGCAGCCAGAGGGCCGCTGGGGGAGAAAAACTGTTTTTT. Its translation is CASSQRAAGGEKLFF.